These 18 T cell receptor beta chains came from one sample sequenced in a study of OX40 agonist ivuxolimab in advanced cancers. Produced via immunoSEQ multiplex PCR; TCRdb's table is partial and in-frame only. The sample lists 60,000 or so clones; around 86% were seen once. Sequenced material: CD4+ or CD8+ T cells sorted from blood, taken in a trial of the OX40 agonist ivuxolimab. The receptors derive from an adult with an advanced solid tumor such as melanoma, head and neck, liver or kidney cancer.

The chain couples TRBV11-2 to TRBJ2-3; D possibly uses TRBD1 or TRBD2 (6 bases each). Trimming removed 5 bases from V and 3 bases from J, with 15 bases in between. CDR1 SGHAT and CDR2 FQNNGV come from the germline V gene. The CDR3 is made up of 15 amino acids. The CDR3 bases are TGTGCCAGCAGCGAAAGTGGGGGGCCTACAGATACGCAGTATTTT. This gives the protein CASSESGGPTDTQYF.

The gene calls are TRBV16 and TRBJ1-1, with D possibly TRBD1 on 5 matching bases. Germline values: CDR1 KGHSY, CDR2 FQNENV. The CDR3 runs 18 residues. V was cut by 4 bases and J by 0 bases, with 21 bases left in between. In DNA, the CDR3 is TGTGCCAGCAGCCGCACCGGGACTCTGGCCCCCATGAACACTGAAGCTTTCTTT. This sequence encodes CASSRTGTLAPMNTEAFF.

The rearrangement links TRBV5-4 to TRBJ1-1; D not certain. Trimming left V 5 bases short and J 2 bases short, with 4 bases between. Germline values: CDR1 SGHNT, CDR2 YYREEE (reference sequence). The CDR3 has 11 amino acids. The CDR3 sequence: CASRKNTEAFF. The CDR3 DNA reads as TGTGCCAGCAGGAAAAACACTGAAGCTTTCTTT.

The genes are TRBV29-1 and TRBJ2-5; D may be TRBD2 (6 bases). Germline CDR1 reads SQVTM; CDR2 reads ANQGSEA. The ends were cut back, 1 base at V and 5 bases at J, with 20 bases in the middle. This CDR3 comprises 16 residues. The CDR3 here is CSVEGEVGGSQETQYF. In DNA, the CDR3 is TGCAGCGTTGAAGGAGAAGTGGGGGGTTCCCAGGAGACCCAGTACTTC.

V gene TRBV7-2 combines with J gene TRBJ2-7; 9 nucleotides line up with TRBD2. This CDR3 contains 15 residues. Unmatched junction bases numbered 5, after V lost 5 bases and J lost 0 bases. Looked up from germline, CDR1 is SGHTA and CDR2 is FQGNSA. The CDR3 sequence: CASSQSGGPSYEQYF. The CDR3 DNA reads TGTGCCAGCAGCCAAAGCGGGGGGCCCTCCTACGAGCAGTACTTC.

This clone was recorded once. The chain has TRBV7-9 and TRBJ2-7; either TRBD1 or TRBD2 may fit D (5 bases each). The ends were cut back, 5 bases at V and 2 bases at J, with 10 bases in the middle. Germline V gene lookup returns CDR1 SEHNR and CDR2 FQNEAQ (reference sequence). This CDR3 comprises 13 residues. In DNA, the CDR3 is TGTGCCAGCAGCCCGGGACCTACCTACGAGCAGTACTTC. Translated, it gives CASSPGPTYEQYF.

The chain combines TRBV28 with TRBJ2-1, with 7 bases fitting TRBD2. The germline V gene encodes CDR1 MDHEN and CDR2 SYDVKM. V dropped 3 bases and J dropped 10; count of bases not matched to a gene: 3. The CDR3 is 12 residues long. For the CDR3, the DNA is TGTGCCAGCAGTTTTGGGCGGGGGGAGCAGTTCTTC. Protein: CASSFGRGEQFF.

The chain employs TRBV7-9 and TRBJ1-5; maybe TRBD1 (5 bases). The CDR3 consists of 14 residues. Germline CDR1 is SEHNR and CDR2 is FQNEAQ (reference sequence). The V end lost 5 bases, the J end lost 5 bases, and 13 bases lay between the germline ends. The CDR3 loop is CASSHLGGDQPQHF. The CDR3 bases are TGTGCCAGCAGCCACTTGGGGGGGGATCAGCCCCAGCATTTT. Complete variable domain (other parts from reference TRBV7-9 and TRBJ1-5): DTGVSQNPRHKITKRGQNVTFRCDPISEHNRLYWYRQTLGQGPEFLTYFQNEAQLEKSRLLSDRFSAERPKGSFSTLEIQRTEQGDSAMYLCASSHLGGDQPQHFGDGTRLSIL.

The rearrangement uses TRBV19 and TRBJ2-1, with 7 bases aligning to TRBD1. V was clipped by 7 bases and J by 3 bases; unmatched bases: 18. This CDR3 is 18 amino acids long. Germline lookup yields CDR1 LNHDA and CDR2 SQIVND (reference sequence). The CDR3 DNA follows: TGTGCCAGTAACCCCGGGTTTCCCGGGACAGAGTACTACAATGAGCAGTTCTTC. Translating gives CASNPGFPGTEYYNEQFF.

This clone was seen only once. For the CDR3, the DNA is TGTGCCAGCAGTTCCCCGGGGGAGCTGAACACTGAAGCTTTCTTT. Translated, it gives CASSSPGELNTEAFF. The chain recombines TRBV6-5 with TRBJ1-1; D is perhaps TRBD1 (5 bases). Germline-derived CDR1 and CDR2 are MNHEY and SVGAGI. V lost 4 bases, J lost 0 bases, and 12 bases lay in between. The CDR3 contains 15 residues.

The rearrangement uses TRBV7-3 and TRBJ2-1; TRBD1 agrees at 10 bases. The germline gives CDR1 SGHTA, CDR2 FQGTGA. V was pared by 3 bases and J by 8 bases, with 7 bases of the junction left unmatched. The CDR3 is made up of 15 amino acids. The CDR3 DNA reads TGTGCCAGCAGCTTGGGACAGGGGAATATCCATGAGCAGTTCTTC. Its translation is CASSLGQGNIHEQFF.

The chain joins TRBV16 to TRBJ1-2; a weak D match, TRBD1 (6 bases). Germline CDR1 is KGHSY and CDR2 is FQNENV. Trimming stripped 3 bases from V and 5 bases from J, with 16 bases between. The CDR3 contains 15 residues. CDR3 protein: CASSHLAGTRYGYTF. The DNA for the CDR3 is TGTGCCAGCAGCCACCTGGCAGGGACAAGATATGGCTACACCTTC.

V and J are TRBV7-2 and TRBJ2-1; D perhaps matches TRBD2 (5 bases). The length of the CDR3 is 12 residues. Germline-derived CDR1 and CDR2 are SGHTA and FQGNSA. Trimming left V 5 bases short and J 7 bases short, with 9 bases between. CDR3 bases: TGTGCCAGCAGCCCGGGGATGAATGAGCAGTTCTTC. Its translation is CASSPGMNEQFF.

This chain uses TRBV4-3 with TRBJ1-4, with a tentative D call TRBD1 (5 bases). The CDR3 totals 16 residues. Germline V gives CDR1 LGHNA, CDR2 YSLEER. The V end lost 0 bases, the J end lost 7 bases, and 15 bases lay between the germline ends. The DNA for the CDR3 is TGCGCCAGCAGCCAAGATCTTATCGGGGCCGCTGAAAAACTGTTTTTT. Protein sequence: CASSQDLIGAAEKLFF.

This clone was seen once. This rearrangement joins TRBV7-2 to TRBJ1-1; TRBD1 agrees at 7 bases. This CDR3 region has 16 residues. V was clipped by 1 base and J by 0 bases; unmatched bases: 5. CDR1 is SGHTA and CDR2 is FQGNSA in the germline V gene. The CDR3 DNA reads TGTGCCAGCAGCTTAGGGCTACAGGGGTTGAACACTGAAGCTTTCTTT. Amino acid sequence: CASSLGLQGLNTEAFF.

This chain uses TRBV11-3 with TRBJ2-6, with D perhaps TRBD1 or TRBD2 (5 bases each). V lost 6 bases and J 0 bases, leaving 12 bases between the germline ends. Germline-derived CDR1 and CDR2 are SGHNT and YENEEA. The CDR3 is made up of 16 amino acids. The CDR3 nucleotides read TGTGCCAGCAGTCCCCAGAGGGGCTCTGGGGCCAACGTCCTGACTTTC. Protein: CASSPQRGSGANVLTF.

In this sample, this clone turned up once. V is TRBV6-1 and J is TRBJ2-7, with 8 nucleotides matching TRBD1. V lost 3 bases to trimming and J lost 5 bases; unmatched junction nucleotides: 12. This CDR3 spans 16 amino acids. The germline gives CDR1 MNHNS, CDR2 SASEGT. In DNA, the CDR3 is TGTGCCAGCAGTGATAGAACCGGGACAGGTGGCCACGAGCAGTACTTC. Its protein product is CASSDRTGTGGHEQYF.

V usage is TRBV2 and J usage is TRBJ2-6, with D tentatively TRBD1 or TRBD2 (5 bases each). The V end was cut by 8 bases, the J end by 0 bases, with 14 bases between. The germline V gene has CDR1 SNHLY and CDR2 FYNNEI. This CDR3 comprises 16 residues. This chain's CDR3 is CASVGEGSSGANVLTF. The CDR3 coding sequence is TGTGCCAGCGTAGGAGAGGGGTCCTCTGGGGCCAACGTCCTGACTTTC.